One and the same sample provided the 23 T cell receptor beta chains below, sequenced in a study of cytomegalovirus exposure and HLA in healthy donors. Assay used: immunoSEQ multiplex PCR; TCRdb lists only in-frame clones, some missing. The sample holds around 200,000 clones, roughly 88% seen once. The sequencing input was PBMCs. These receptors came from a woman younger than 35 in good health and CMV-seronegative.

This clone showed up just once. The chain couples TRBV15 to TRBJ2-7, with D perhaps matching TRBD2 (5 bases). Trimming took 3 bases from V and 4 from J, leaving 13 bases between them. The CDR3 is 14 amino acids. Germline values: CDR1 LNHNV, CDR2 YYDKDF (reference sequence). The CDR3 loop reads CATSSALERYEQYF. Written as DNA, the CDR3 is TGTGCCACCAGCAGCGCACTAGAGAGGTACGAGCAGTACTTC.

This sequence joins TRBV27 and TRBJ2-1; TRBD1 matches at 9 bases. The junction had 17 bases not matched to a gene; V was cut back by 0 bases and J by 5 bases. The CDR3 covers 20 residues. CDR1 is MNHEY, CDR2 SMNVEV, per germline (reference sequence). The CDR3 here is CASSLSRGFFGTGTNNEQFF. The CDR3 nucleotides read TGTGCCAGCAGTTTATCGAGGGGGTTCTTCGGGACAGGGACAAACAATGAGCAGTTCTTC.

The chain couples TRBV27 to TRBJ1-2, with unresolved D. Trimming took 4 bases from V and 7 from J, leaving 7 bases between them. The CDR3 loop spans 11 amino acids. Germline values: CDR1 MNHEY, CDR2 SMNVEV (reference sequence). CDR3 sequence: CASSSAGGYTF. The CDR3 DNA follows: TGTGCCAGCAGTTCCGCGGGTGGCTACACCTTC.

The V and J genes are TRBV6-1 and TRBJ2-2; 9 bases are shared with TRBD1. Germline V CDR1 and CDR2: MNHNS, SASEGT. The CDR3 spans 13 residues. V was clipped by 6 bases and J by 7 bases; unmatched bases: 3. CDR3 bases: TGTGCCAGCAGCAGGACAGGGGTCGGGGAGCTGTTTTTT. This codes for CASSRTGVGELFF.

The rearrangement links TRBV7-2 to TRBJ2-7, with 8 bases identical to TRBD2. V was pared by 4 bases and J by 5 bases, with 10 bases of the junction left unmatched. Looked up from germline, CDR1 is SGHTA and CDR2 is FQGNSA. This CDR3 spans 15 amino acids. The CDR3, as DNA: TGTGCCAGCAGCTCCAGCGGGAGCATCGGAGACGAGCAGTACTTC. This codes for CASSSSGSIGDEQYF.

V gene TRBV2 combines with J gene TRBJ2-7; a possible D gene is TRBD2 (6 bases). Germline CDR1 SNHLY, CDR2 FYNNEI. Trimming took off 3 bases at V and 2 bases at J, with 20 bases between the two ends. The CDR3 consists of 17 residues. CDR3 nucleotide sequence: TGTGCCAGCAGTGAGTGGGTTGGAGGGAAGTTGCCCTACGAGCAGTACTTC. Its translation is CASSEWVGGKLPYEQYF.

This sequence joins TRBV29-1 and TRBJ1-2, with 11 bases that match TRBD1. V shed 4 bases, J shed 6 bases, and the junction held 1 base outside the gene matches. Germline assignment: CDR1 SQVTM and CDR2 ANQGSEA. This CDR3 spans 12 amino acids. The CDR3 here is CSVGTGGHGYTF. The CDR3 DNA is TGCAGCGTTGGGACAGGGGGCCATGGCTACACCTTC.

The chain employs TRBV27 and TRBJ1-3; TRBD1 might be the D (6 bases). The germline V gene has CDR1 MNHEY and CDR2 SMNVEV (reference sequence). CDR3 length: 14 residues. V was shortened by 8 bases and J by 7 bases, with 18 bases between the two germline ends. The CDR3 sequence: CASATDRTGNTIYF. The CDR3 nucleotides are TGTGCCAGCGCTACGGACAGAACAGGGAACACCATATATTTT.

DNA for the CDR3: TGCGCCAGCAGCCACGGGGAAGGTTTGTTCGATACGCAGTATTTT. Translation gives CASSHGEGLFDTQYF. The chain links TRBV5-1 to TRBJ2-3; maybe TRBD2 (5 bases). Germline-derived CDR1 and CDR2 are SGHRS and YFSETQ. The CDR3 consists of 15 residues. Trimming removed 4 bases at V and 6 bases at J, with 18 bases between.

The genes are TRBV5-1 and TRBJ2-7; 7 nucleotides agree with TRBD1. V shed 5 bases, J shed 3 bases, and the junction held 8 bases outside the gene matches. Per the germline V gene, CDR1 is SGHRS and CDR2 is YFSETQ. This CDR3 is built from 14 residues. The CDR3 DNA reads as TGCGCCAGCAGTTACGACCCAGGGGGCTACGAGCAGTACTTC. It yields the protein CASSYDPGGYEQYF.

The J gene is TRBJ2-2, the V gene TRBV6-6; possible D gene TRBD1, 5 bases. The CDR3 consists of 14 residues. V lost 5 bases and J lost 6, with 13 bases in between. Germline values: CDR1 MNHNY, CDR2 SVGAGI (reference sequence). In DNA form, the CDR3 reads TGTGCCAGCAGTCCCGTGCAGGGTGCCGGGGAGCTGTTTTTT. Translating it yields CASSPVQGAGELFF.

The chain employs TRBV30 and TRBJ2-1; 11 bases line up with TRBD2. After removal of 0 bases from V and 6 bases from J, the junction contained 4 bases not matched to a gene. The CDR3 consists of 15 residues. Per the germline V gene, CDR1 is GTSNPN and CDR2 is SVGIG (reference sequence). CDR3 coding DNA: TGTGCCTGGAGTGTAGTAGCGGGAGGGGTCAATGAGCAGTTCTTC. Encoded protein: CAWSVVAGGVNEQFF.

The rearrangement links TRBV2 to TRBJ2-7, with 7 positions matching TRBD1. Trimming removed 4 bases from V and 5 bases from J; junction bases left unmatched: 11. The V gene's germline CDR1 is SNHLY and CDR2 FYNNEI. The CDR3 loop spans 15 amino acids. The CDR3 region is CASSGSSEDRHEQYF. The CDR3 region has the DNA TGTGCCAGCAGTGGAAGTTCCGAGGACAGGCACGAGCAGTACTTC.

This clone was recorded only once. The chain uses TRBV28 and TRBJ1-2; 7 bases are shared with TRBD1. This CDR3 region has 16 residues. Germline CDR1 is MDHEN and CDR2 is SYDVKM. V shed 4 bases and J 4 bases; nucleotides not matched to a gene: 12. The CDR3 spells CASSYGTNRQGYGYTF. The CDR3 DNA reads TGTGCCAGCAGTTACGGTACTAATAGACAGGGCTATGGCTACACCTTC.

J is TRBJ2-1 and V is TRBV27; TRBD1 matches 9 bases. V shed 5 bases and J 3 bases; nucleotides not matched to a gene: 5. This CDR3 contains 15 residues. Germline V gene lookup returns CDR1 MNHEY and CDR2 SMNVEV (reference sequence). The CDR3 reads CASSPPDRGYNEQFF. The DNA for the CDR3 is TGTGCCAGCAGTCCTCCGGACAGGGGCTACAATGAGCAGTTCTTC.

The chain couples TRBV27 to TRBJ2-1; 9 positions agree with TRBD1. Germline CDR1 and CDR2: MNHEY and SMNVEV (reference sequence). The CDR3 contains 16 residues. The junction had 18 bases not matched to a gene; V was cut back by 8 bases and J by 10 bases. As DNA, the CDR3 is TGTGCCAGCCGACTTGGCCCGGGACAGGGATTTTGGGAGCAGTTCTTC. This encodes CASRLGPGQGFWEQFF.

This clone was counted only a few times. Here the CDR3 reads CASSFLAGGNTGELFF. In DNA form, the CDR3 reads TGCGCCAGCAGCTTTCTAGCGGGGGGGAACACCGGGGAGCTGTTTTTT. J is TRBJ2-2 and V is TRBV5-1; 11 bases agree with TRBD2. The junction had 1 base not matched to a gene; V was cut back by 2 bases and J by 1 base. The CDR3 contains 16 residues. Germline V gene sequence: CDR1 SGHRS, CDR2 YFSETQ.

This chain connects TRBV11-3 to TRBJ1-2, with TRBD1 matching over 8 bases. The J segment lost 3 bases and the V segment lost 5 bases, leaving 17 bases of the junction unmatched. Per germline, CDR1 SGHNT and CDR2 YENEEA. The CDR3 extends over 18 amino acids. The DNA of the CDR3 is TGTGCCAGCAGCCCAAGCGGGACAGGAGGGCCCTGGTACTATGGCTACACCTTC. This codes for CASSPSGTGGPWYYGYTF.

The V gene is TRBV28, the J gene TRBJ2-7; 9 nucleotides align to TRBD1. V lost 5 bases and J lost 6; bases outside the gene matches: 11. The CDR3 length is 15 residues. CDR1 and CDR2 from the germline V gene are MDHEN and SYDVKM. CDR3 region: CASSRGTGLRSEQYF. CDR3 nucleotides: TGTGCCAGCAGTCGAGGGACAGGGCTAAGGTCCGAGCAGTACTTC. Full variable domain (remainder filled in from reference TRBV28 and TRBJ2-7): DVKVTQSSRYLVKRTGEKVFLECVQDMDHENMFWYRQDPGLGLRLIYFSYDVKMKEKGDIPEGYSVSREKKERFSLILESASTNQTSMYLCASSRGTGLRSEQYFGPGTRLTVT.

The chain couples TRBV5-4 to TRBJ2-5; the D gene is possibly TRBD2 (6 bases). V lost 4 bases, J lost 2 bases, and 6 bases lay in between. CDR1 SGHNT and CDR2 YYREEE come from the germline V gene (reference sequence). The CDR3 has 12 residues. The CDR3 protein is CASSLAQETQYF. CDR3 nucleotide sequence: TGTGCCAGCAGCCTAGCGCAAGAGACCCAGTACTTC.

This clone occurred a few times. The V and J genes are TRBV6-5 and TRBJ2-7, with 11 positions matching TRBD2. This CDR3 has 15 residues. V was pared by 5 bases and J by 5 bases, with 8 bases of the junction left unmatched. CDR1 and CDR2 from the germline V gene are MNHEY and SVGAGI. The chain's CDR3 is CASSQIAGGADEQYF. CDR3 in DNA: TGTGCCAGCAGTCAAATAGCGGGAGGGGCTGACGAGCAGTACTTC.

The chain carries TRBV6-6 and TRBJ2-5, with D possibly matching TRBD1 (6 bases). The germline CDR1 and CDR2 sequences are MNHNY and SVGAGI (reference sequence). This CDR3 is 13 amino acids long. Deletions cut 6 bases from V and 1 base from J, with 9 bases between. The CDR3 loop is CASSRDTQETQYF. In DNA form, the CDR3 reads TGTGCCAGCAGCCGGGACACCCAAGAGACCCAGTACTTC.

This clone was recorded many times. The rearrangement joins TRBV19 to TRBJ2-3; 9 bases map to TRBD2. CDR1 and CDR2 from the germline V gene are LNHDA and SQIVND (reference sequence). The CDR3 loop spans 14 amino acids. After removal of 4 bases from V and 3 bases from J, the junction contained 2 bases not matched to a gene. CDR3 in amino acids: CASSSGRETDTQYF. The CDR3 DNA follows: TGTGCCAGTAGTAGCGGGAGGGAGACAGATACGCAGTATTTT. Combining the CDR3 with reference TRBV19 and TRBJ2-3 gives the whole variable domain DGGITQSPKYLFRKEGQNVTLSCEQNLNHDAMYWYRQDPGQGLRLIYYSQIVNDFQKGDIAEGYSVSREKKESFPLTVTSAQKNPTAFYLCASSSGRETDTQYFGPGTRLTVL.